The 24 T cell receptor beta chains in this list originate from one sample, sequenced in a study of blood T cell repertoires in COVID-19. Clones were read by immunoSEQ multiplex PCR, and TCRdb kept only the in-frame ones, dropping some. There are 150,000 to 200,000 clones in the sample; 80% to 90% occur only once, and around 19% lies in the top ten. The sample comprised peripheral blood. The receptors come from an elderly woman with acute or convalescent COVID-19.

The CDR3: CASSSLTSHRGRESEKLFF. DNA for the CDR3: TGTGCCAGCAGCTCTCTCACATCCCACAGGGGCAGGGAAAGTGAAAAACTGTTTTTT. This rearrangement joins TRBV3-1 (or the pseudogene TRBV3-2) to TRBJ1-4; 7 bases map to TRBD1. Per the germline V gene, CDR1 is LGHDT and CDR2 is YNNKEL (reference sequence). The CDR3 contains 19 residues. The V gene end was trimmed by 5 bases and the J gene end by 7 bases; junction bases not matched to a gene: 22.

This clone has just a few counts. The V and J genes are TRBV24-1 and TRBJ2-7, with a weak D call TRBD1 (5 bases). This CDR3 is built from 16 residues. CDR1 KGHDR and CDR2 SFDVKD come from the germline V gene. The germline V and J ends were trimmed by 4 bases and 3 bases, with 18 bases remaining between them. CDR3 sequence reads: CATSDAGAGRSYEQYF. The CDR3 DNA follows: TGTGCCACCAGTGACGCTGGGGCAGGTCGGAGCTACGAGCAGTACTTC.

This clone came up once. J is TRBJ2-2 and V is TRBV5-4, with 8 bases identical to TRBD1. V shed 3 bases, J shed 5 bases, and the junction held 9 bases outside the gene matches. CDR3 length equals 16 residues. Per the germline V gene, CDR1 is SGHNT and CDR2 is YYREEE (reference sequence). CDR3 bases: TGTGCCAGCAGCTCCGCAGGACAGGGTATAACCGGGGAGCTGTTTTTT. Translated, it gives CASSSAGQGITGELFF.

This clone was recorded once. This rearrangement joins TRBV7-2 to TRBJ2-2; D uncertain. The CDR3 spans 13 residues. Germline V CDR1 and CDR2: SGHTA, FQGNSA. Deletions cut 5 bases from V and 4 bases from J, with 8 bases between. As DNA, the CDR3 is TGTGCCAGCAGCGTTTTATCCACCGGGGAGCTGTTTTTT. Translated: CASSVLSTGELFF.

The rearrangement joins TRBV5-5 to TRBJ2-1, with 7 bases that match TRBD1. The CDR3 totals 15 residues. Germline CDR1 reads SGHKS; CDR2 reads YYEKEE (reference sequence). V lost 2 bases and J lost 0; bases outside the gene matches: 2. The CDR3 protein is CASSFRDSSYNEQFF. The CDR3 DNA reads as TGTGCCAGCAGCTTCCGGGACAGCTCCTACAATGAGCAGTTCTTC. The full variable domain, completed using reference TRBV5-5 and TRBJ2-1, is DAGVTQSPTHLIKTRGQQVTLRCSPISGHKSVSWYQQVLGQGPQFIFQYYEKEERGRGNFPDRFSARQFPNYSSELNVNALLLGDSALYLCASSFRDSSYNEQFFGPGTRLTVL.

The genes are TRBV11-2 and TRBJ1-5; D gene uncertain. The V and J ends lost 1 base and 9 bases respectively, with 7 bases between them. Germline assignment: CDR1 SGHAT and CDR2 FQNNGV. The CDR3 length is 12 residues. The CDR3 reads CASSLGRGPQHF. CDR3 coding DNA: TGTGCCAGCAGCTTAGGGCGGGGGCCCCAGCATTTT.

The rearrangement links TRBV6-5 to TRBJ2-7; 8 bases line up with TRBD1. CDR3 length equals 14 residues. Trimming cost V 6 bases and J 2 bases; bases outside gene matches: 6. The germline V gene has CDR1 MNHEY and CDR2 SVGAGI. CDR3 loop: CASRSGTGTYEQYF. As DNA, the CDR3 is TGTGCCAGCAGATCCGGGACAGGAACCTACGAGCAGTACTTC.

The genes are TRBV30 and TRBJ1-6, with TRBD1 identical over 8 bases. Germline loops: CDR1 GTSNPN, CDR2 SVGIG (reference sequence). V lost 1 base, J lost 10 bases, and 6 bases stayed unmatched. The CDR3 sequence is 14 residues long. CDR3 DNA sequence: TGTGCCTGGAGTGGGGTCAGGGGGCGATCACCCCTCCACTTT. It codes for CAWSGVRGRSPLHF.

CDR3 nucleotide sequence: TGTGCCAGCAGCACGGGACAGCAAGAGACCCAGTACTTC. This codes for CASSTGQQETQYF. The V gene is TRBV6-5, the J gene TRBJ2-5, with 7 nucleotides matching TRBD1. This CDR3 comprises 13 residues. V dropped 6 bases and J dropped 2; count of bases not matched to a gene: 3. The germline V gene encodes CDR1 MNHEY and CDR2 SVGAGI.

This sequence joins TRBV27 and TRBJ1-6, with 7 bases fitting TRBD1. Trimming at V came to 6 bases and at J to 11 bases, leaving 10 bases not matched to a gene. CDR1 MNHEY and CDR2 SMNVEV come from the germline V gene (reference sequence). The length of the CDR3 is 14 residues. The CDR3 region is CASSRTGEEAPLHF. The CDR3 region has the DNA TGTGCCAGCAGCCGCACAGGGGAAGAGGCACCCCTCCACTTT.

This sequence joins TRBV4-1 and TRBJ2-5; 14 nucleotides line up with TRBD2. Looked up from germline, CDR1 is MGHRA and CDR2 is YSYEKL. The trim removed 4 bases at V and 1 base at J, leaving 2 bases unmatched. The CDR3 loop spans 16 amino acids. In DNA form, the CDR3 reads TGCGCCAGCAGCCCCGGACTAGCGGGGGGCCAAGAGACCCAGTACTTC. This sequence encodes CASSPGLAGGQETQYF.

CDR3 DNA: TGTGCCAGCAGCCCGTCAGGGATTTCCACAGATACGCAGTATTTT. Translation gives CASSPSGISTDTQYF. The rearrangement uses TRBV7-9 and TRBJ2-3; possibly TRBD1 for D (5 bases). The CDR3 consists of 15 residues. CDR1 and CDR2 from the germline V gene are SEHNR and FQNEAQ (reference sequence). The V end lost 5 bases, the J end lost 2 bases, and 14 bases lay between the germline ends.

Only one count was recorded for this clone. The chain couples TRBV5-6 to TRBJ1-6, with D uncertain. The CDR3 is 12 amino acids. V was cut by 3 bases and J by 12 bases, with 10 bases left in between. Germline loops: CDR1 SGHDT, CDR2 YYEEEE. CDR3 nucleotide sequence: TGTGCCAGCAGCTCTTTTGGAGGACCCCTCCACTTT. It codes for CASSSFGGPLHF.

The J gene is TRBJ2-7, the V gene TRBV5-4, with TRBD1 identical over 9 bases. This CDR3 contains 15 residues. Trimming cost V 4 bases and J 3 bases; bases outside gene matches: 8. CDR1 SGHNT and CDR2 YYREEE come from the germline V gene (reference sequence). CDR3 DNA sequence: TGTGCCAGCAGCCCAAGACAGGGGGGGTGCTACGAGCAGTACTTC. Amino acids: CASSPRQGGCYEQYF.

This chain uses TRBV19 with TRBJ2-3; a possible D gene is TRBD2 (7 bases). Germline V gives CDR1 LNHDA, CDR2 SQIVND (reference sequence). The CDR3 totals 16 residues. The ends were cut back, 4 bases at V and 1 base at J, with 15 bases in the middle. CDR3 sequence (DNA): TGTGCCAGTAGTACCCTGCGGGGGCGGCGCACAGATACGCAGTATTTT. Its protein is CASSTLRGRRTDTQYF.

This chain connects TRBV3-1 (or the pseudogene TRBV3-2) to TRBJ2-1; 8 bases align to TRBD1. In germline, CDR1 is LGHDT, CDR2 YNNKEL (reference sequence). CDR3 length equals 18 residues. Unmatched junction bases numbered 15, after V lost 0 bases and J lost 8 bases. The CDR3 loop is CASSQDGAGGAIFDEQFF. CDR3 bases: TGTGCCAGCAGCCAAGATGGGGCAGGGGGCGCAATATTCGATGAGCAGTTCTTC.

The chain is built from TRBV29-1 and TRBJ2-5; possibly TRBD2 for D (5 bases). CDR1 and CDR2 from the germline V gene are SQVTM and ANQGSEA. The CDR3 loop spans 15 amino acids. Trimming left V 6 bases short and J 1 base short, with 18 bases between. The CDR3 protein is CSVIPTRGPQETQYF. The CDR3 bases are TGCAGCGTGATCCCTACTCGGGGTCCCCAAGAGACCCAGTACTTC.

This chain links TRBV18 with TRBJ1-2; 8 bases fit TRBD1. Germline values: CDR1 KGHSH, CDR2 LQKENI. V was clipped by 5 bases and J by 2 bases; unmatched bases: 1. This CDR3 is built from 13 residues. CDR3 in amino acids: CASSGDRNYGYTF. In DNA, the CDR3 is TGTGCCAGCTCAGGGGACAGGAACTATGGCTACACCTTC.

This CDR3 is CASSPRDGELFF. The CDR3 DNA is TGTGCCAGCAGCCCCAGGGACGGGGAGCTGTTTTTT. The chain links TRBV3-1 (or the pseudogene TRBV3-2) to TRBJ2-2, with D possibly TRBD1 on 5 matching bases. The germline V and J ends were trimmed by 4 bases and 7 bases, with 7 bases remaining between them. CDR3 size: 12 residues. Per germline, CDR1 LGHDT and CDR2 YNNKEL (reference sequence).

This chain connects TRBV7-2 to TRBJ2-1, with a tentative D call TRBD1 (6 bases). V gave up 2 bases and J gave up 2 bases, with 10 bases separating them. The germline CDR1 and CDR2 sequences are SGHTA and FQGNSA. The CDR3 spans 15 residues. CDR3 region: CASSLRRGTYNEQFF. The CDR3 region has the DNA TGTGCCAGCAGCTTACGCAGGGGCACCTACAATGAGCAGTTCTTC.

The chain is built from TRBV6-2 or TRBV6-3 and TRBJ1-6; TRBD1 matches at 7 bases. This CDR3 has 15 amino acids. Germline V gene lookup returns CDR1 MNHEY and CDR2 SVGEGT. Germline trimming cut 2 bases from V and 9 bases from J; bases unmatched to any gene: 7. In DNA form, the CDR3 reads TGTGCCAGCAGTTACGGAACAGGGGTTAGTTCACCCCTCCACTTT. It specifies CASSYGTGVSSPLHF.

This clone has a single count. V and J are TRBV9 and TRBJ2-6; D is unresolved. CDR3 length equals 15 residues. Germline CDR1 SGDLS, CDR2 YYNGEE. V was clipped by 0 bases and J by 3 bases, with 7 bases between them. The DNA for the CDR3 is TGTGCCAGCAGCGTAGGTAACATTGGGGCCAACGTCCTGACTTTC. As protein: CASSVGNIGANVLTF.

In nucleotides, the CDR3 is TGCGCCAGCAGCTTCCAGGCTAGCACAGATACGCAGTATTTT. Protein product: CASSFQASTDTQYF. The rearrangement links TRBV5-1 to TRBJ2-3; the D is unclear. CDR3 length: 14 residues. CDR1 is SGHRS and CDR2 is YFSETQ in the germline V gene. Trimming took 2 bases from V and 0 from J, leaving 7 bases between them. Combining the CDR3 with reference TRBV5-1 and TRBJ2-3 gives the whole variable domain KAGVTQTPRYLIKTRGQQVTLSCSPISGHRSVSWYQQTPGQGLQFLFEYFSETQRNKGNFPGRFSGRQFSNSRSEMNVSTLELGDSALYLCASSFQASTDTQYFGPGTRLTVL.

The J gene is TRBJ1-5, the V gene TRBV30, with D perhaps TRBD1 (5 bases). This CDR3 is built from 15 residues. CDR1 and CDR2 (germline): GTSNPN, SVGIG (reference sequence). Trimming pared 5 bases from V and 3 bases from J, leaving 17 bases between. The DNA for the CDR3 is TGTGCCTGGGGTGGGGGACTCCGGTCCAATCAGCCCCAGCATTTT. Protein sequence: CAWGGGLRSNQPQHF.